A selection of T cell receptor beta chains follows, all from one sample in a study of shared clonotypes between healthy human individuals. TCRdb's table, derived via immunoSEQ multiplex PCR, lists solely in-frame clones and lacks some. The table shows millions of clones, with 85% to 95% occurring only once. The source material was naive CD8+ T cells sorted from blood. These receptors were taken from a man aged 18 to 29 in good health. The CDR3 runs from the conserved cysteine through the conserved F or W. D genes are given only for firm matches. Where a row states a size, it is once, few, many or the class of an expanded clone; other rows omit it.

TRBD1	TRBV30	TRBJ1-1	.	TGTGCCTGGAGCGAGATCCCAGGGGGCACTGAAGCTTTCTTT	CAWSEIPGGTEAFF
.	TRBV7-8	TRBJ1-3	once	TGTGCCAGCAGCCTTGGGACTGCGTCCTCTGGAAACACCATATATTTT	CASSLGTASSGNTIYF
.	TRBV5-4	TRBJ2-7	.	TGTGCCAGCAGCCTATATCTGAGCTACGAGCAGTACTTC	CASSLYLSYEQYF
.	TRBV27	TRBJ1-2	.	TGTGCCAGCAGTCCGGGTCCCGGGACCCACTATGGCTACACCTTC	CASSPGPGTHYGYTF
.	TRBV11-2	TRBJ2-7	.	TGTGCCAGCAGCTCCGAATTTTTATTCCTTACCGATGTCTACGAGCAGTACTTC	CASSSEFLFLTDVYEQYF
.	TRBV6-5	TRBJ1-3	.	TGTGCCAGCAGTTACGGTCTGACATCCTCTGGAAACACCATATATTTT	CASSYGLTSSGNTIYF
.	TRBV29-1	TRBJ2-5	.	TGCAGCGTATGGAGCAGGGCGGGCTTGGGGGAGACCCAGTACTTC	CSVWSRAGLGETQYF
.	TRBV30	TRBJ2-1	.	TGTGCCGTCCTGGTCGGGGACAATGAGCAGTTCTTC	CAVLVGDNEQFF
.	TRBV2	TRBJ1-3	.	TGTGCCAGCAAGGAGCCTTCCTCTGGAAACACCATATATTTT	CASKEPSSGNTIYF
.	TRBV27	TRBJ2-3	.	TGTGCCAGCAGGCCTTCGGGACCAAGGGAGTATTTT	CASRPSGPREYF
.	TRBV9	TRBJ2-7	.	TGTGCCAGCAGCGCCGCAGGGTCCCTCGACGAGCAGTACTTC	CASSAAGSLDEQYF
TRBD1	TRBV9	TRBJ2-4	.	TGTGCCAGCAGCGCTAGTGGACAGGAACCGACTCAGTACTTC	CASSASGQEPTQYF
.	TRBV15	TRBJ2-3	.	TGTGCCACCAGCAGAGTATTCAGCACAGATACGCAGTATTTT	CATSRVFSTDTQYF
.	TRBV29-1	TRBJ2-4	.	TGCAGCGTTTGGACCGAAACCGTAAAAAACATTCAGTACTTC	CSVWTETVKNIQYF
.	TRBV6-6	TRBJ1-2	.	TGTGCCAGCAGTTACGACCTGGCCCTCGGAAGTGGCTACACCTTC	CASSYDLALGSGYTF
.	TRBV5-1	TRBJ2-7	.	TGCGCCAGCAGCTTTGGGCAGGGCCTTAGGGAGCAGTACTTC	CASSFGQGLREQYF
.	TRBV19	TRBJ1-4	.	TGTGCCAGTAGTTTAGTCTCGACCCGCGGGGAAAAACTGTTTTTT	CASSLVSTRGEKLFF
.	TRBV6-1	TRBJ1-2	.	TGTGCCAGCAGTGAAGCGCACGGCTATGGCTACACCTTC	CASSEAHGYGYTF
TRBD1	TRBV7-9	TRBJ2-7	.	TGTGCCAGCAGCTCGGACAGGGGGTTGGAGCAGTACTTC	CASSSDRGLEQYF
TRBD2	TRBV5-6	TRBJ2-1	.	TGTGCCAGCAGCTCCCTCTTCGGGGAGGGTTTAGCCTACAATGAGCAGTTCTTC	CASSSLFGEGLAYNEQFF
.	TRBV11-2	TRBJ2-7	.	TGTGCCAGCAGTTTCGTTGGAGTAAACTACGAGCAGTACTTC	CASSFVGVNYEQYF
TRBD1	TRBV10-3	TRBJ1-6	.	TGTGCCATCAGTGAGGGGACAGCCGGCTATAATTCACCCCTCCACTTT	CAISEGTAGYNSPLHF
.	TRBV9	TRBJ1-2	.	TGTGCCAGCAGCGTAGGTTTGTGGGGCTACACCTTC	CASSVGLWGYTF
.	TRBV27	TRBJ1-2	.	TGTGCCAGCAGTTTAAAAGCAGGGGCTTATGGCTACACCTTC	CASSLKAGAYGYTF
.	TRBV5-4	TRBJ1-2	.	TGTGCCAGCAGCTTGAGTATTGGGAGTCAATATGGCTACACCTTC	CASSLSIGSQYGYTF
.	TRBV19	TRBJ2-2	few	TGTGCCAGTAGTATGGGGGACCAATACACCGGGGAGCTGTTTTTT	CASSMGDQYTGELFF
TRBD2	TRBV4-1	TRBJ2-1	.	TGCGCCAGCAGCCAACAAGGGCTAGCGGATTACAATGAGCAGTTCTTC	CASSQQGLADYNEQFF
TRBD2	TRBV7-9	TRBJ2-3	once	TGTGCCAGCGCACTAGCGGGAGCGACAGATACGCAGTATTTT	CASALAGATDTQYF
TRBD1	TRBV25-1	TRBJ2-5	.	TGTGCCAGCAGTGAATCGGAACAGGGGGAGACCCAGTACTTC	CASSESEQGETQYF
.	TRBV6-1	TRBJ2-7	.	TGTGCCAGCAGTGAGCGGGCGACCTACGAGCAGTACTTC	CASSERATYEQYF
.	TRBV27	TRBJ2-7	.	TGTGCCAGCAGTTTACAGGGGCGGCACGAGCAGTACTTC	CASSLQGRHEQYF
.	TRBV28	TRBJ1-1	.	TGTGCCAGCAGTTTATTAGATCGGGATGACAGTGAAGCTTTCTTT	CASSLLDRDDSEAFF
.	TRBV30	TRBJ1-2	.	TGTGCCTGGAGACCCGATTATGGCTACACCTTC	CAWRPDYGYTF
.	TRBV7-9	TRBJ2-1	.	TGTGCCAGCAGCTTAAAGTATGAGCAGTTCTTC	CASSLKYEQFF
.	TRBV9	TRBJ1-2	.	TGTGCCAGCAGCGTTAGGGCAGGGGATATTCACTATGGCTACACCTTC	CASSVRAGDIHYGYTF
.	TRBV7-9	TRBJ2-1	.	TGTGCCAGCAGCCCAACATTGACACCGAACAATGCCCCCTTCTTC	CASSPTLTPNNAPFF
TRBD1	TRBV6-5	TRBJ1-1	once	TGTGCCAGCAGTTACTCTGAGGGGGCGACTGAAGCTTTCTTT	CASSYSEGATEAFF
TRBD1	TRBV7-9	TRBJ1-4	.	TGTGCCAGCAGCTTTAGTACCCAGCCTTTTACAGGGGATGGAGAAAAACTGTTTTTT	CASSFSTQPFTGDGEKLFF
.	TRBV13	TRBJ2-5	.	TGTGCCAGCAGCTTAGGCCTGCACAAAGAGACCCAGTACTTC	CASSLGLHKETQYF
.	TRBV15	TRBJ1-1	.	TGTGCCACCAGCCTACCGGACGGGGACACTGAAGCTTTCTTT	CATSLPDGDTEAFF
.	TRBV7-9	TRBJ2-7	.	TGTGCCAGCAGCTTAGCAGGCAATGAGTATCGGTTC	CASSLAGNEYRF
TRBD2	TRBV7-6	TRBJ2-1	.	TGTGCCAGCAGCCCATACGTTTTTTCAAGGACTAGCGGCTCCTACAATGAGCAGTTCTTC	CASSPYVFSRTSGSYNEQFF
.	TRBV11-2	TRBJ2-1	.	TGTGCCAGCAGCTTAGTGAGTAGCGGCAATGAGCAGTTCTTC	CASSLVSSGNEQFF
.	TRBV2	TRBJ2-5	.	TGTGCCAGCAGTGACCTCGGGTTCGTTCAAGAGACCCAGTACTTC	CASSDLGFVQETQYF
.	TRBV5-1	TRBJ2-7	.	TGCGCCAGCAGCTTGGCCTCCAGGGACTACGAGCAGTACTTC	CASSLASRDYEQYF
TRBD1	TRBV27	TRBJ1-2	.	TGTGCCAGCAGTTTATTAGGGACAGATAACTATGGCTACACCTTC	CASSLLGTDNYGYTF
TRBD1	TRBV10-1	TRBJ1-5	.	TGCGCCAGCACCCTAAGGACAGGGGGCGAGAGGAGCAATCAGCCCCAGCATTTT	CASTLRTGGERSNQPQHF
.	TRBV7-3	TRBJ1-6	few	TGTGCCAGCAGCTCGGACAGTTCAAATTCACCCCTCCACTTT	CASSSDSSNSPLHF
.	TRBV7-2	TRBJ2-7	.	TGTGCCAGCAGCTTAGCGGGGGGCGGTATAGGCGAGCAGTACTTC	CASSLAGGGIGEQYF
.	TRBV27	TRBJ2-7	.	TGTGCCACCGGCCTGGGGGGGGCTTACGAGCAGTACTTC	CATGLGGAYEQYF
TRBD1	TRBV5-5	TRBJ2-7	once	TGTGCCAGCATTTCCGGGACAGGGGGAGGGCAGTACTTC	CASISGTGGGQYF
TRBD1	TRBV5-4	TRBJ2-3	.	TGTGCCAGCAGCCCGGGGACAGTTTGGACAGATACGCAGTATTTT	CASSPGTVWTDTQYF
TRBD2	TRBV28	TRBJ2-2	.	TGTGCCAGCAGTTCGATCGGGACTACCACCGGGGAGCTGTTTTTT	CASSSIGTTTGELFF
.	TRBV27	TRBJ1-5	.	TGTGCCAGCAGTTTATTCGCAGGGGTGCGCGATCAGCCCCAGCATTTT	CASSLFAGVRDQPQHF
.	TRBV6-1	TRBJ1-2	.	TGTGCCATAGAAGGCTACACCTTC	CAIEGYTF
.	TRBV6-1	TRBJ1-5	.	TGTGCCAGCAGTGAAGCACCCCAAACAAGTCAGCCCCAGCATTTT	CASSEAPQTSQPQHF
.	TRBV15	TRBJ2-7	.	TGTGCCACCAGCAGAGGAGTATCCTACGAGCAGTACTTC	CATSRGVSYEQYF
TRBD1	TRBV2	TRBJ2-5	.	TGTGCCAGCAGCCCCCAGGGGGCTGGGGAGACCCAGTACTTC	CASSPQGAGETQYF
.	TRBV5-1	TRBJ2-7	.	TGCGCCAGCAGCCCCGGGCCCAGCCGTGGGTCCTACGAGCAGTACTTC	CASSPGPSRGSYEQYF
.	TRBV13	TRBJ1-2	.	TGTGCCAGCAGCTTAGGCCGGGGGCAGATTAACTATGGCTACACCTTC	CASSLGRGQINYGYTF